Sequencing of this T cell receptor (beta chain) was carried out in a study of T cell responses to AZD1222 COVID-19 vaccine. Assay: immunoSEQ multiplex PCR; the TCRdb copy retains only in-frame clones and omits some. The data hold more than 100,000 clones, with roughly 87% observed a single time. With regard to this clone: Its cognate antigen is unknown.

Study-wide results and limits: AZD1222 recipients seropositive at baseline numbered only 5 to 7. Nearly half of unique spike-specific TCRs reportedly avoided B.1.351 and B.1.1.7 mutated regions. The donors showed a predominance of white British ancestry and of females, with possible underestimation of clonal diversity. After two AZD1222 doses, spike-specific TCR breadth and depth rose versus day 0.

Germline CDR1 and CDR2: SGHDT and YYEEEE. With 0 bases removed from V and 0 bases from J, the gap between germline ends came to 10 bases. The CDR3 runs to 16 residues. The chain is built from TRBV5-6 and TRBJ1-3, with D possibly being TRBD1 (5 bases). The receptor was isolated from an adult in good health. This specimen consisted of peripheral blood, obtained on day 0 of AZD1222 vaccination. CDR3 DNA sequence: TGTGCCAGCAGCTTGGGACAGCTAAGCTCTGGAAACACCATATATTTT. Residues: CASSLGQLSSGNTIYF. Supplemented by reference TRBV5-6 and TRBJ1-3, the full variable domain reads DAGVTQSPTHLIKTRGQQVTLRCSPKSGHDTVSWYQQALGQGPQFIFQYYEEEERQRGNFPDRFSGHQFPNYSSELNVNALLLGDSALYLCASSLGQLSSGNTIYFGEGSWLTVV.